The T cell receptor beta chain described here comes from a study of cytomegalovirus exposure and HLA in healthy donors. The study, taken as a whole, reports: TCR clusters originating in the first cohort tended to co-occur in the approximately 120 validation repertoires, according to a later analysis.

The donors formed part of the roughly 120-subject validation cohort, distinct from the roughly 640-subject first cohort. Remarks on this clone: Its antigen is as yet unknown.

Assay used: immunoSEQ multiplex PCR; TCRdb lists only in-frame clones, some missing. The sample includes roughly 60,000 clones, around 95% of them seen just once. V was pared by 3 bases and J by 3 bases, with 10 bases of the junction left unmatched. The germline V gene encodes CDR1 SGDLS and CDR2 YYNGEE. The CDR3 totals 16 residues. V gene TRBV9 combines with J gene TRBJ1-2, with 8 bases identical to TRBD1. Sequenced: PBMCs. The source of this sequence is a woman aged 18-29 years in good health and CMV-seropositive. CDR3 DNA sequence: TGTGCCAGCAGCGAAAACCCCAGGGGGCGCGACTATGGCTACACCTTC. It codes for CASSENPRGRDYGYTF. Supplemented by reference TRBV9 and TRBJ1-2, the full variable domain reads DSGVTQTPKHLITATGQRVTLRCSPRSGDLSVYWYQQSLDQGLQFLIQYYNGEERAKGNILERFSAQQFPDLHSELNLSSLELGDSALYFCASSENPRGRDYGYTFGSGTRLTVV.